This T cell receptor beta chain stems from a study of metastatic and nonmetastatic thyroid tumors (dated by TCRdb to the early 2020s). General notes on the study: The researchers compared repertoires between peripheral blood samples and tumor or nodule tissue samples from patients with malignant or benign thyroid disease. The study at large found these results: In both blood and tumor samples, malignant tumors were reported to have significantly higher TCR beta diversity than benign nodules.

Before undergoing thyroid surgery, none of the patients had been given any kind of treatment. The study retrospectively analysed patient clinical samples collected from about 2012 to 2018 using T-cell receptor beta sequencing. The germline V gene (reference sequence) specifies LNHDA as CDR1 and SQIVND as CDR2. The CDR3 has 14 amino acids, counting the end cysteine and phenylalanine. The DNA shown is the 42-base CDR3, in frame from base 1. Cut back by 3 bases and 8 bases, the V and J ends lie 14 bases apart. The method was PCR. The reads were generated on an Illumina HiSeq 4000. High-throughput sequencing was used to profile the TCR beta-chain CDR3 region of every patient. The paper's processing steps were these. Drawing on CDR3 differences between clinicopathological groups, the researchers built a classifier meant to tell apart patients with distant-metastatic papillary thyroid cancer. Repertoire diversity was assessed with the Shannon index, and tumor-blood repertoire similarity with the Morisita-Horn index. Using fastp at Q25 and MiXCR, TCRdb reprocessed the public reads and kept productive beta chains. The V and J calls and clone size are TCRdb's, not the authors'. The sample contains over 30,000 clones, roughly 15% of them found a single time. In total, the top ten clones hold around 20% of the sample.

In the case of this clone: The clone's antigen remains unknown. No clone much larger than this one lies a single base away; base qualities are absent. Within the sample, other DNA sequences also encode this same CDR3.

The sample was blood. Recombination linked TRBV19 to TRBJ2-1, with the D assignment possibly TRBD1 or TRBD2, given 5 matching bases for each. This TCR came from a male donor with papillary thyroid cancer or a benign thyroid nodule (not recorded which). Some clones in this sample may be carry-over from other donors' samples. CDR3 reads: CASSMGRDRDEQFF. The DNA is TGTGCCAGTAGTATGGGCCGGGACCGTGATGAGCAGTTCTTC.